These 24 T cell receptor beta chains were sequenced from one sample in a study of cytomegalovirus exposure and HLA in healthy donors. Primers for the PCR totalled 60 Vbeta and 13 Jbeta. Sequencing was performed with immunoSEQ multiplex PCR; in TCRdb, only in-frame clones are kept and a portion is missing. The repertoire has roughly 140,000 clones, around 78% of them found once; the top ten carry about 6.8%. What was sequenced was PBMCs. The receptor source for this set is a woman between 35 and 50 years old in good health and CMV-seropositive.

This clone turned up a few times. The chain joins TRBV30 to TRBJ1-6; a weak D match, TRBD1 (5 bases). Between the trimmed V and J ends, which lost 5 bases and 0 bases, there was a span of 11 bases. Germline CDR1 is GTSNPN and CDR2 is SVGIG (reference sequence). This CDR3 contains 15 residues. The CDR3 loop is CAWGGLSSYNSPLHF. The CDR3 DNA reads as TGTGCCTGGGGGGGACTGAGCTCCTATAATTCACCCCTCCACTTT.

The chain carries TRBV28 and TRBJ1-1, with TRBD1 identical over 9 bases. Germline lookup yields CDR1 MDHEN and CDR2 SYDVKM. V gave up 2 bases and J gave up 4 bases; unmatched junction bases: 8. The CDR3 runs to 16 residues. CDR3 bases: TGTGCCAGCAGTTTAGTGAAGACAGGGGGAACCACTGAAGCTTTCTTT. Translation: CASSLVKTGGTTEAFF.

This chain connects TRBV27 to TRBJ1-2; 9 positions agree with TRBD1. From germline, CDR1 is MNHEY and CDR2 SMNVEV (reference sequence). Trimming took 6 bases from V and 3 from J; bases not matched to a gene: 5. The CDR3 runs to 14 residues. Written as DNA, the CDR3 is TGTGCCAGCAGCTACAGGACAGGGGACTATGGCTACACCTTC. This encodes CASSYRTGDYGYTF.

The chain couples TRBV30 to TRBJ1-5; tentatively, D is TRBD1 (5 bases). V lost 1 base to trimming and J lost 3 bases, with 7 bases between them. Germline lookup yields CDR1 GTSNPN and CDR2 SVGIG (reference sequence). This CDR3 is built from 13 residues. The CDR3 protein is CAWSDRNNQPQHF. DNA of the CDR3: TGTGCCTGGAGTGACAGGAACAATCAGCCCCAGCATTTT.

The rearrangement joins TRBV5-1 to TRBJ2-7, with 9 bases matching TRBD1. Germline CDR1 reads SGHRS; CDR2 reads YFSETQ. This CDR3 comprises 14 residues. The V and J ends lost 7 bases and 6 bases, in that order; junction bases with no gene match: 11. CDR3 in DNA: TGCGCCAGCGCCCCCGCCGGGACAGGGACCGAGCAGTACTTC. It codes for CASAPAGTGTEQYF.

The CDR3 spells CAGDRENTEAFF. CDR3 bases: TGCGCCGGCGACAGGGAGAACACTGAAGCTTTCTTT. The V gene is TRBV23-1, the J gene TRBJ1-1; 7 nucleotides line up with TRBD1. TRBV23-1 is sorted into the ORF group, with uncertain function. V shed 11 bases, J shed 1 base, and the junction held 4 bases outside the gene matches. CDR3 size: 12 residues.

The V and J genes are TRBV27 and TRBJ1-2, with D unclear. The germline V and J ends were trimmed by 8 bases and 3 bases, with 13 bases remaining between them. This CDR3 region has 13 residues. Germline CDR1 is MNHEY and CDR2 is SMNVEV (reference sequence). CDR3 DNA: TGTGCCAGCGATGCTCGGTGTGACTATGGCTACACCTTC. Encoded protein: CASDARCDYGYTF.

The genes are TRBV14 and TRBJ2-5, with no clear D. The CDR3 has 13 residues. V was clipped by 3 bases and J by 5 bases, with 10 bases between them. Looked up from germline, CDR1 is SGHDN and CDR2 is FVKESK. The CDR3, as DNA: TGTGCCAGCAGCCAGCGAATGAGGGAGACCCAGTACTTC. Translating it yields CASSQRMRETQYF.

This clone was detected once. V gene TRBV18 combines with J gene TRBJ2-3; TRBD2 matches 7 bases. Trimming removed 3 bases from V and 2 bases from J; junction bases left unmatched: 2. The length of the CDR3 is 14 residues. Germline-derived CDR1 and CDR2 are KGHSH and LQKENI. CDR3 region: CASSPGGTTDTQYF. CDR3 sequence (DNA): TGTGCCAGCTCACCGGGGGGGACCACAGATACGCAGTATTTT.

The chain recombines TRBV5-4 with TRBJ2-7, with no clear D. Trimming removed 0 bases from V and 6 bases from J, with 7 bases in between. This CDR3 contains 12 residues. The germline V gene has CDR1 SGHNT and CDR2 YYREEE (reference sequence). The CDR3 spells CASSLGPSEQYF. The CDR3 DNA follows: TGTGCCAGCAGCTTGGGGCCGTCCGAGCAGTACTTC. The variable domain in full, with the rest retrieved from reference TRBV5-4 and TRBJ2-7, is ETGVTQSPTHLIKTRGQQVTLRCSSQSGHNTVSWYQQALGQGPQFIFQYYREEENGRGNFPPRFSGLQFPNYSSELNVNALELDDSALYLCASSLGPSEQYFGPGTRLTVT.

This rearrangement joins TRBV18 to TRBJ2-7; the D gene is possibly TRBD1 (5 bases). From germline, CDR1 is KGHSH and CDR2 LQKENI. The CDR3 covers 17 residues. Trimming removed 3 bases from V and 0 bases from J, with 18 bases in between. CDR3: CASSPRSTGYRSYEQYF. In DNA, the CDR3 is TGTGCCAGCTCACCGCGCTCCACAGGTTACCGCTCCTACGAGCAGTACTTC. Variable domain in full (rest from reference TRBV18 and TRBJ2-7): NAGVMQNPRHLVRRRGQEARLRCSPMKGHSHVYWYRQLPEEGLKFMVYLQKENIIDESGMPKERFSAEFPKEGPSILRIQQVVRGDSAAYFCASSPRSTGYRSYEQYFGPGTRLTVT.

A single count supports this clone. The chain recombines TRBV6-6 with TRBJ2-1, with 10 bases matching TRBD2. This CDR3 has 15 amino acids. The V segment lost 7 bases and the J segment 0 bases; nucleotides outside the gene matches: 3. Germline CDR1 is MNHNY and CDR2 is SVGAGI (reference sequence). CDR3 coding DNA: TGTGCCAGCAAACTAGCGGGGAGCTCCTACAATGAGCAGTTCTTC. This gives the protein CASKLAGSSYNEQFF.

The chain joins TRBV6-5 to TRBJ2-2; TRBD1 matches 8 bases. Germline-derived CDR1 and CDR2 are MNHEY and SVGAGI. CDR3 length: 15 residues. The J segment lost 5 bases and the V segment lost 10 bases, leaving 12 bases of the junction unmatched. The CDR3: CATARSTGGTGELFF. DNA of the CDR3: TGTGCCACCGCAAGGAGTACAGGGGGAACCGGGGAGCTGTTTTTT.

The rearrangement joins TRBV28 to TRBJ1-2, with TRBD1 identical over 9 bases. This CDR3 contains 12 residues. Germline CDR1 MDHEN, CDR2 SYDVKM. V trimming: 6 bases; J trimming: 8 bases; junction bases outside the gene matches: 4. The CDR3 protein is CASRTGTGGYTF. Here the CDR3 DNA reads TGTGCCAGCAGAACCGGGACAGGGGGCTACACCTTC.

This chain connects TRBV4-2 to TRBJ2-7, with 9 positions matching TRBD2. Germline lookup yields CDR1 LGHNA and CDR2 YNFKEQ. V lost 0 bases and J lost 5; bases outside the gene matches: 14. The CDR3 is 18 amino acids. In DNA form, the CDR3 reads TGTGCCAGCAGCCAAGAGGCTAGCGGGACCCGTCGACTCAACGAGCAGTACTTC. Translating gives CASSQEASGTRRLNEQYF.

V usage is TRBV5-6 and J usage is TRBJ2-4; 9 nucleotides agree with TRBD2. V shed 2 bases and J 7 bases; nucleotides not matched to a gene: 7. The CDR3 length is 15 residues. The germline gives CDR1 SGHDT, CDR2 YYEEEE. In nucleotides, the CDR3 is TGTGCCAGCAGCTTAGGTAGCGGGGGTTGGAACATTCAGTACTTC. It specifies CASSLGSGGWNIQYF.

The CDR3 DNA reads as TGTGCCAGCAGTTTAAGACTCCTCAATGAGCAGTTCTTC. Its translation is CASSLRLLNEQFF. V and J are TRBV27 and TRBJ2-1; D unresolved. The germline V gene has CDR1 MNHEY and CDR2 SMNVEV (reference sequence). Deletions cut 2 bases from V and 6 bases from J, with 8 bases between. This CDR3 has 13 residues.

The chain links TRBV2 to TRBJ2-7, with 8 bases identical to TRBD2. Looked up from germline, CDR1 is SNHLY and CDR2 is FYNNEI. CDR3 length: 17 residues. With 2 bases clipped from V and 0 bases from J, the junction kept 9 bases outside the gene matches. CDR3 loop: CASSERRWGTSSYEQYF. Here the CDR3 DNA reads TGTGCCAGCAGTGAAAGGAGGTGGGGGACTAGCTCCTACGAGCAGTACTTC.

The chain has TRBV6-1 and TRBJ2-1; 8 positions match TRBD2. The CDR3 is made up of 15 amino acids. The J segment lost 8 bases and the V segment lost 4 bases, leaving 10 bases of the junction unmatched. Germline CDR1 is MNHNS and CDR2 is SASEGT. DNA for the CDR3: TGTGCCAGCAGTGCCGGACTAGCCTGGGGCGATGAGCAGTTCTTC. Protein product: CASSAGLAWGDEQFF.

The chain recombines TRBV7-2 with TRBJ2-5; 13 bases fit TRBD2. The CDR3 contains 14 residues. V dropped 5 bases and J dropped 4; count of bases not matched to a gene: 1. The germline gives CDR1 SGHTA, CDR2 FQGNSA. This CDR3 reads CASSRTSGRETQYF. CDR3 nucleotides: TGTGCCAGCAGCAGGACTAGCGGGAGAGAGACCCAGTACTTC.

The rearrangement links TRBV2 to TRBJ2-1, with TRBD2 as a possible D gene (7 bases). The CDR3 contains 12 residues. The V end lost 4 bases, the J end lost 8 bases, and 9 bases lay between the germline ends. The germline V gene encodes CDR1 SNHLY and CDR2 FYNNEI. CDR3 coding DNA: TGTGCCAGCAGTGGGCGGGGGCATGAGCAGTTCTTC. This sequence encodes CASSGRGHEQFF.

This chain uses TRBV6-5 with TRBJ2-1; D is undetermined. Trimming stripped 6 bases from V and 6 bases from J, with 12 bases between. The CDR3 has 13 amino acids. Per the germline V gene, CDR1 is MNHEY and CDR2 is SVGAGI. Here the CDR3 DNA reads TGTGCCAGCAGGGTTGCTTGGCTCAATGAGCAGTTCTTC. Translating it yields CASRVAWLNEQFF.

The chain's CDR3 is CASSYSPVNYGYTF. The CDR3 region has the DNA TGTGCCAGCAGTTACTCACCGGTTAACTATGGCTACACCTTC. This chain joins TRBV6-5 and TRBJ1-2; D remains ambiguous. The CDR3 loop spans 14 amino acids. With 0 bases removed from V and 1 base from J, the gap between germline ends came to 6 bases. Germline V CDR1 and CDR2: MNHEY, SVGAGI.

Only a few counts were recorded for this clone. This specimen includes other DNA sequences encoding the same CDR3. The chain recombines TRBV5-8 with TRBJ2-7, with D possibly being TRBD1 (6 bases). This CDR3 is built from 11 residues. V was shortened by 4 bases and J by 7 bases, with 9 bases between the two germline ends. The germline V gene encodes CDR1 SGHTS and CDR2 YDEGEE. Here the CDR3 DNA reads TGTGCCAGCAGCCTGAGGGGGGAGCAGTACTTC. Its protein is CASSLRGEQYF.